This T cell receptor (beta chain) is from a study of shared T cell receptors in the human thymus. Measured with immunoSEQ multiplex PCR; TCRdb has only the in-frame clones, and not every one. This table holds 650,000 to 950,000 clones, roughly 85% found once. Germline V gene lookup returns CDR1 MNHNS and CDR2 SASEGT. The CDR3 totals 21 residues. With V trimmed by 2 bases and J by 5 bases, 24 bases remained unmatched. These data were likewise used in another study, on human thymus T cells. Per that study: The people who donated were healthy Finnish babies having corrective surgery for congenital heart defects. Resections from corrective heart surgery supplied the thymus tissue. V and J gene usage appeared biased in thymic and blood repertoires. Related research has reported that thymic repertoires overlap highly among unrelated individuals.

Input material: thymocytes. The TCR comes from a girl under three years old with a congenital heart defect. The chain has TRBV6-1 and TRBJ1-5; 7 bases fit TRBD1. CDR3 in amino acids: CASSEKRVRDRQAGRDQPQHF. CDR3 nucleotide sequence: TGTGCCAGCAGTGAAAAGAGAGTTAGGGACAGACAGGCGGGTAGGGATCAGCCCCAGCATTTT.